This T cell receptor (beta chain) is drawn from a study of blood T cell repertoires in COVID-19. This CDR3 is built from 15 residues. The trim removed 4 bases at V and 9 bases at J, leaving 4 bases unmatched. Looked up from germline, CDR1 is SGHTA and CDR2 is FQGNSA. Which cohort a participant joined came from the clinical history participants gave. Donors of Cohort 3 who recovered were those that had two negative PCRs, clearance, or symptom resolution. Profiled with immunoSEQ multiplex PCR; TCRdb holds only in-frame clones, not every one. This table holds hundreds of thousands of clones, around nine tenths found once.

The chain is built from TRBV7-2 and TRBJ2-1, with 15 bases fitting TRBD2. The sample taken for sequencing was PBMCs or T cells enriched from blood (not recorded which). The sequence was obtained from a woman in her forties or fifties who had recovered from COVID-19. The CDR3 protein is CASSSRTSGRVEQFF. The CDR3 coding sequence is TGTGCCAGCAGCTCGAGGACTAGCGGGAGGGTTGAGCAGTTCTTC.